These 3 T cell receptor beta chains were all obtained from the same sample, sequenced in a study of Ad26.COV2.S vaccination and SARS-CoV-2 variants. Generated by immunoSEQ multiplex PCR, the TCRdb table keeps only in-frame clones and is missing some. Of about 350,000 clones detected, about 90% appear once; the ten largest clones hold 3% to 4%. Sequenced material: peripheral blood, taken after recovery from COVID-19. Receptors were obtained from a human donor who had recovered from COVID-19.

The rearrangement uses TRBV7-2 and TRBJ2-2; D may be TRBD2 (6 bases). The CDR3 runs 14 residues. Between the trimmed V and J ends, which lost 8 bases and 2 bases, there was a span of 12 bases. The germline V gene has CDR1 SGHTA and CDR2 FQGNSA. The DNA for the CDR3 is TGTGCCAGCGTCGGGGGATCAAACACCGGGGAGCTGTTTTTT. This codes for CASVGGSNTGELFF.

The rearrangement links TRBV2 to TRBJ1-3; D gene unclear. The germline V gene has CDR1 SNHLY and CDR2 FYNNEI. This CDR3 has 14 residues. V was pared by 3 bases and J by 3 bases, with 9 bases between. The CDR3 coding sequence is TGTGCCAGCAGTGAGGAAAGGGATGGAAACACCATATATTTT. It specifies CASSEERDGNTIYF.

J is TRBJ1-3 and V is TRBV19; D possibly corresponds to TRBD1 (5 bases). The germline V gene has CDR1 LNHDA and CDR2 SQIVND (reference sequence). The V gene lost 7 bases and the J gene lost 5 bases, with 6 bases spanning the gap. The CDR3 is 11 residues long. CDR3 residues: CASNRRNTIYF. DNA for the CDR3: TGTGCCAGTAACAGGCGAAACACCATATATTTT. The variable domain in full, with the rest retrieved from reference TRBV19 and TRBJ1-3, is DGGITQSPKYLFRKEGQNVTLSCEQNLNHDAMYWYRQDPGQGLRLIYYSQIVNDFQKGDIAEGYSVSREKKESFPLTVTSAQKNPTAFYLCASNRRNTIYFGEGSWLTVV.